The 30 T cell receptor beta chains below all came from one sample that was sequenced in a study of cytomegalovirus exposure and HLA in healthy donors. PCR employed 60 Vbeta and 13 Jbeta primers. Only in-frame clones appear in the TCRdb table, and some are missing; sequencing was by immunoSEQ multiplex PCR. The repertoire has approximately 110,000 clones, around 75% of them found once; the top ten carry 4% to 5.5%. Sequences were obtained from PBMCs. The source is a man aged 55-75 years in good health and CMV-seropositive.

This CDR3 reads CASSIERFQGQPQHF. CDR3 DNA: TGTGCCAGTAGTATCGAGAGGTTCCAGGGGCAGCCCCAGCATTTT. This sequence joins TRBV19 and TRBJ1-5, with TRBD1 as a possible D gene (6 bases). Trimming removed 3 bases at V and 7 bases at J, with 16 bases between. From germline, CDR1 is LNHDA and CDR2 SQIVND (reference sequence). CDR3 size: 15 residues.

This clone was counted a single time. The genes are TRBV5-6 and TRBJ2-1, with 9 bases lining up with TRBD1. This CDR3 spans 15 amino acids. CDR1 is SGHDT and CDR2 is YYEEEE in the germline V gene. V lost 4 bases and J lost 6; bases outside the gene matches: 8. CDR3 protein: CASSIPTGGSNEQFF. The CDR3 DNA is TGTGCCAGCAGCATCCCGACAGGGGGAAGCAATGAGCAGTTCTTC.

This clone turned up a few times. This chain joins TRBV2 and TRBJ2-5; D is unclear. The CDR3 covers 14 residues. Germline CDR1 and CDR2: SNHLY and FYNNEI. V lost 4 bases and J lost 1, with 10 bases in between. The CDR3 loop reads CASSVSTSQETQYF. DNA for the CDR3: TGTGCCAGCAGTGTCTCTACTTCCCAAGAGACCCAGTACTTC.

This clone was detected only a few times. The chain employs TRBV29-1 and TRBJ2-2; 8 nucleotides match TRBD2. Germline V gene sequence: CDR1 SQVTM, CDR2 ANQGSEA. The CDR3 extends over 12 amino acids. V dropped 8 bases and J dropped 6; count of bases not matched to a gene: 5. The CDR3 sequence: CSSSGGSGELFF. Here the CDR3 DNA reads TGCAGCTCAAGCGGGGGTTCCGGGGAGCTGTTTTTT.

The rearrangement links TRBV5-6 to TRBJ2-7; D gene uncertain. Germline V gene data show CDR1 as SGHDT and CDR2 as YYEEEE. V dropped 2 bases and J dropped 4 bases, with 7 bases sitting between them. The CDR3 is made up of 12 amino acids. The DNA of the CDR3 is TGTGCCAGCAGCTTAGAACGGTACGAGCAGTACTTC. This translates into CASSLERYEQYF.

The chain carries TRBV29-1 and TRBJ1-2; D is ambiguous. This CDR3 is 13 amino acids long. V dropped 0 bases and J dropped 6 bases, with 11 bases sitting between them. Germline CDR1 reads SQVTM; CDR2 reads ANQGSEA. The CDR3 here is CSVEDTPVNGYTF. CDR3 DNA sequence: TGCAGCGTTGAAGATACTCCGGTGAATGGCTACACCTTC.

DNA of the CDR3: TGTGCCAGCAAGGGGAGGGGACTAGCGGTCCAAGAGACCCAGTACTTC. This encodes CASKGRGLAVQETQYF. The chain combines TRBV28 with TRBJ2-5, with TRBD2 matching 11 bases. CDR1 and CDR2 from the germline V gene are MDHEN and SYDVKM. V shed 7 bases, J shed 1 base, and the junction held 8 bases outside the gene matches. The CDR3 covers 16 residues.

This sequence joins TRBV25-1 and TRBJ2-7; weak D call: TRBD1 (6 bases). The CDR3 runs to 13 residues. Trimming took 9 bases from V and 2 from J, leaving 14 bases between them. Germline lookup yields CDR1 MGHDK and CDR2 SYGVNS. The CDR3 nucleotides are TGTGCCAGTGGACAGCCAGGAACCTACGAGCAGTACTTC. Protein: CASGQPGTYEQYF.

The chain links TRBV30 to TRBJ2-1; tentatively, D is TRBD2 (7 bases). The CDR3 covers 14 residues. Germline V gene lookup returns CDR1 GTSNPN and CDR2 SVGIG (reference sequence). Trimming left V 4 bases short and J 3 bases short, with 13 bases between. CDR3: CAWMGGGGYNEQFF. Written as DNA, the CDR3 is TGTGCCTGGATGGGAGGGGGGGGCTACAATGAGCAGTTCTTC. The full variable domain, with the rest looked up from reference TRBV30 and TRBJ2-1, is SQTIHQWPATLVQPVGSPLSLECTVEGTSNPNLYWYRQAAGRGLQLLFYSVGIGQISSEVPQNLSASRPQDRQFILSSKKLLLSDSGFYLCAWMGGGGYNEQFFGPGTRLTVL.

This sequence joins TRBV10-1 and TRBJ1-1; a weak D match, TRBD1 (6 bases). The CDR3 is 13 residues long. V lost 6 bases and J 4 bases, leaving 12 bases between the germline ends. The germline V gene encodes CDR1 WNHNN and CDR2 SYGVQD (reference sequence). CDR3 residues: CASRPGQSTEAFF. As DNA, the CDR3 is TGCGCCAGCAGACCCGGACAGAGCACTGAAGCTTTCTTT.

J is TRBJ2-7 and V is TRBV6-1; unclear D gene. The CDR3 loop spans 12 amino acids. Per germline, CDR1 MNHNS and CDR2 SASEGT. With 5 bases removed from V and 7 bases from J, the gap between germline ends came to 12 bases. The CDR3 DNA is TGTGCCAGCAGTCCCGCCGCGAGGGAGCAGTACTTC. This gives the protein CASSPAAREQYF.

The sample holds a few counts of this clone. V usage is TRBV28 and J usage is TRBJ1-5; D call uncertain. CDR1 is MDHEN and CDR2 is SYDVKM in the germline V gene. The ends were cut back, 8 bases at V and 1 base at J, with 18 bases in the middle. The CDR3 loop spans 16 amino acids. The CDR3 loop reads CASFPWTASSNQPQHF. The DNA of the CDR3 is TGTGCCAGCTTCCCTTGGACTGCCTCAAGCAATCAGCCCCAGCATTTT.

The chain is built from TRBV21-1 and TRBJ2-1; whether TRBD2, the table's D call, matches the DNA was not checked. TRBV21-1 is assigned pseudogene status. CDR3 length equals 15 residues. CDR3 DNA sequence: TGTGCCAGCAGCAAAGGCGTCGGGGGTTACAATGAGCAGTTCTTC. Residues: CASSKGVGGYNEQFF.

V gene TRBV5-1 combines with J gene TRBJ2-5; D is ambiguous. Deletions cut 0 bases from V and 1 base from J, with 10 bases between. CDR3 length: 15 residues. The germline V gene has CDR1 SGHRS and CDR2 YFSETQ. The CDR3 sequence: CASSLASRIQETQYF. CDR3 bases: TGCGCCAGCAGCTTGGCCTCGCGGATCCAAGAGACCCAGTACTTC.

This clone was picked up a small number of times. The chain links TRBV19 to TRBJ2-2; 7 nucleotides agree with TRBD1. The length of the CDR3 is 14 residues. Per germline, CDR1 LNHDA and CDR2 SQIVND (reference sequence). V lost 8 bases, J lost 4 bases, and 7 bases stayed unmatched. CDR3 loop: CASVLRQGTGELFF. The CDR3 coding sequence is TGTGCCAGTGTCCTTAGACAGGGCACCGGGGAGCTGTTTTTT.

J is TRBJ2-7 and V is TRBV28; TRBD1 agrees at 7 bases. The CDR3 has 16 amino acids. V lost 5 bases and J lost 5; bases outside the gene matches: 15. The germline gives CDR1 MDHEN, CDR2 SYDVKM. For the CDR3, the DNA is TGTGCCAGCAGTGCCCTCCGACAGGGCATCGGCCACGAGCAGTACTTC. Protein: CASSALRQGIGHEQYF.

V and J are TRBV4-1 and TRBJ1-1; D ambiguous. Germline assignment: CDR1 MGHRA and CDR2 YSYEKL. The length of the CDR3 is 16 residues. V gave up 1 base and J gave up 1 base, with 13 bases separating them. The CDR3 nucleotides are TGCGCCAGCAGCCAAGTTGGAGGGAAGGCGAACACTGAAGCTTTCTTT. As protein: CASSQVGGKANTEAFF.

The CDR3 loop reads CASRRDKNTEAFF. Written as DNA, the CDR3 is TGCGCCTCGCGCCGGGACAAAAACACTGAAGCTTTCTTT. The rearrangement links TRBV5-1 to TRBJ1-1; D might be TRBD1 (6 bases). The CDR3 has 13 amino acids. Trimming left V 10 bases short and J 2 bases short, with 15 bases between. Germline V gene lookup returns CDR1 SGHRS and CDR2 YFSETQ.

The rearrangement uses TRBV5-5 and TRBJ2-3; tentatively, D is TRBD1 (5 bases). The CDR3 spans 19 residues. Trimming removed 1 base from V and 6 bases from J, with 27 bases in between. Germline values: CDR1 SGHKS, CDR2 YYEKEE (reference sequence). The CDR3 bases are TGTGCCAGCAGCTTGACCGTATCTGGGGCGGCGAGAACGGTCGATACGCAGTATTTT. Amino acids: CASSLTVSGAARTVDTQYF.

The rearrangement joins TRBV6-5 to TRBJ2-3, with 7 bases that match TRBD1. Trimming cost V 4 bases and J 5 bases; bases outside gene matches: 3. Germline V lookup: CDR1 MNHEY, CDR2 SVGAGI. This CDR3 has 13 residues. The DNA of the CDR3 is TGTGCCAGCAGTTTAAACAGGGGAGATACGCAGTATTTT. It encodes CASSLNRGDTQYF.

The chain uses TRBV5-1 and TRBJ2-1, with 7 positions matching TRBD2. This CDR3 spans 15 amino acids. The trim removed 0 bases at V and 4 bases at J, leaving 4 bases unmatched. Germline CDR1 and CDR2: SGHRS and YFSETQ. The CDR3: CASSLAAGRYNEQFF. DNA for the CDR3: TGCGCCAGCAGCTTGGCAGCGGGGCGGTACAATGAGCAGTTCTTC.

This clone was observed a handful of times. This sequence joins TRBV5-1 and TRBJ1-2, with no clear D. CDR3 length equals 12 residues. Between the trimmed V and J ends, which lost 4 bases and 5 bases, there was a span of 9 bases. From germline, CDR1 is SGHRS and CDR2 YFSETQ. CDR3 DNA: TGCGCCAGCAGCGACACAGAATATGGCTACACCTTC. Translation: CASSDTEYGYTF.

CDR3 sequence: CASSVVFAGELFF. The CDR3 coding sequence is TGTGCCAGCAGCGTAGTTTTCGCCGGGGAGCTGTTTTTT. The chain uses TRBV9 and TRBJ2-2; D is uncertain. The CDR3 consists of 13 residues. Trimming took off 0 bases at V and 6 bases at J, with 6 bases between the two ends. Germline V gene lookup returns CDR1 SGDLS and CDR2 YYNGEE.

This clone occurred many times. The chain links TRBV2 to TRBJ1-5; possibly TRBD1 for D (5 bases). The CDR3 spans 13 residues. V lost 4 bases to trimming and J lost 7 bases, with 11 bases between them. CDR1 and CDR2 (germline): SNHLY, FYNNEI. The CDR3 nucleotides are TGTGCCAGCAGTGGATCGGGGGACCAGCCCCAGCATTTT. Translating it yields CASSGSGDQPQHF.

The chain couples TRBV5-1 to TRBJ2-5; no clear D gene. The J call may be incorrect, as the DNA end agrees better with TRBJ2-7. The germline V gene has CDR1 SGHRS and CDR2 YFSETQ. The CDR3 totals 14 residues. The CDR3 reads CASSFTPISYEQYF. CDR3 sequence (DNA): TGCGCCAGCAGCTTCACCCCAATCTCCTACGAGCAGTACTTC.

This chain links TRBV5-1 with TRBJ2-5; D remains unclear. Trimming left V 4 bases short and J 4 bases short, with 14 bases between. The CDR3 loop spans 14 amino acids. Germline CDR1 is SGHRS and CDR2 is YFSETQ. The CDR3 sequence: CASSPNDSGETQYF. DNA of the CDR3: TGCGCCAGCAGCCCAAATGACTCGGGAGAGACCCAGTACTTC.

The rearrangement joins TRBV5-1 to TRBJ2-1; 8 bases line up with TRBD2. With 4 bases clipped from V and 6 bases from J, the junction kept 6 bases outside the gene matches. Germline V gives CDR1 SGHRS, CDR2 YFSETQ. CDR3 size: 14 residues. CDR3 DNA sequence: TGCGCCAGCAGCCTGGGACTAGAAACCAATGAGCAGTTCTTC. It is translated as CASSLGLETNEQFF.

In this sample, this clone turned up once. V gene TRBV5-1 combines with J gene TRBJ2-1; TRBD2 is a possible D gene (6 bases). Germline CDR1 and CDR2: SGHRS and YFSETQ. The CDR3 totals 15 residues. V gave up 4 bases and J gave up 0 bases, with 11 bases separating them. CDR3: CASSLDGSSYNEQFF. CDR3 DNA: TGCGCCAGCAGCCTGGACGGGAGCTCCTACAATGAGCAGTTCTTC.

The chain carries TRBV19 and TRBJ1-1; no clear D gene. CDR3 length: 13 residues. Germline lookup yields CDR1 LNHDA and CDR2 SQIVND (reference sequence). Trimming cost V 7 bases and J 5 bases, with 14 bases left between them. The CDR3 nucleotides are TGTGCCAGTACCAATAGGAGGGCGACTGAAGCTTTCTTT. Protein product: CASTNRRATEAFF.

The chain recombines TRBV7-9 with TRBJ1-1, with 7 bases matching TRBD1. The CDR3 sequence is 14 residues long. In germline, CDR1 is SEHNR, CDR2 FQNEAQ (reference sequence). V shed 4 bases and J 5 bases; nucleotides not matched to a gene: 7. The CDR3 region is CASSSTKTGTEAFF. The CDR3 coding sequence is TGTGCCAGCAGCTCGACGAAGACAGGGACTGAAGCTTTCTTT.